This TCR beta chain was recovered during a study of shared clonotypes between healthy human individuals. V was pared by 0 bases and J by 5 bases, with 10 bases between. The CDR3 runs 14 residues. Germline V CDR1 and CDR2: MNHNY, SVGAGI (reference sequence). Only in-frame clones appear in the TCRdb table, and some are missing; sequencing was by immunoSEQ multiplex PCR. The sample carries more than 2 million clones, just under 95% recorded once. Naive CD8 cells comprised CD45RO-negative, CCR7-positively selected cells, excluding terminally differentiated effector memory CD45RA+ cells. With respect to this clone: Distinct nucleotide sequences in the sample also encode this CDR3.

The chain employs TRBV6-6 and TRBJ1-2; possible D gene TRBD1, 5 bases. The origin of this receptor is a man between 18 and 35 years old in good health. Some clones in this sample may be carry-over from other donors' samples. What was sequenced was naive CD8+ T cells from PBMCs. The CDR3 DNA reads TGTGCCAGCAGTTACTCAGAGGGGACTTATGGCTACACCTTC. Its translation is CASSYSEGTYGYTF.